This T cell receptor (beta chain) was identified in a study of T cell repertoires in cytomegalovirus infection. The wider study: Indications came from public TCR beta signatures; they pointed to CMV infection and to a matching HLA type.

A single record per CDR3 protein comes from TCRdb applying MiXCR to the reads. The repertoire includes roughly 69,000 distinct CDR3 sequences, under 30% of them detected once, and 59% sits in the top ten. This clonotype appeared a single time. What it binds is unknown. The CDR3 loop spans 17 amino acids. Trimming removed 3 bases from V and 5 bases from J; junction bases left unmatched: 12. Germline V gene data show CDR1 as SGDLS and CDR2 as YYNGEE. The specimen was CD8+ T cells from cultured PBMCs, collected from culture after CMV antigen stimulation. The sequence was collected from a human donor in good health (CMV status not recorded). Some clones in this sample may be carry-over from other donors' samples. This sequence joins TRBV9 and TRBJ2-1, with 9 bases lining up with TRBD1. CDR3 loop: CASSGGVGDRVHNEQFF. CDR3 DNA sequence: TGTGCCAGCAGCGGAGGAGTTGGGGACAGGGTCCACAATGAGCAGTTCTTC.